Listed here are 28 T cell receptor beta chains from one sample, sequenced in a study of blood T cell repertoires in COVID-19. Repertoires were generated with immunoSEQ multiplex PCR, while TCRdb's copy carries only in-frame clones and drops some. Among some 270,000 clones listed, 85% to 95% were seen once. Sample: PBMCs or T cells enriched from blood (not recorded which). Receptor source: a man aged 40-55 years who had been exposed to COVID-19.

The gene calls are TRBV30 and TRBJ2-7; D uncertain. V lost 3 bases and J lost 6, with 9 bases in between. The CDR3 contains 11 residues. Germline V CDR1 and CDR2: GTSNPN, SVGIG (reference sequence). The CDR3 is CAWRRSGEQYF. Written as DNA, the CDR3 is TGTGCCTGGAGACGGTCCGGCGAGCAGTACTTC.

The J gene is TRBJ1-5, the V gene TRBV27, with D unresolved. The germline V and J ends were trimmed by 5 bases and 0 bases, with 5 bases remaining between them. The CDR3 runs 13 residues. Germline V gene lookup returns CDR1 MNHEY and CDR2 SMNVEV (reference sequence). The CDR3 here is CASSILSNQPQHF. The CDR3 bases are TGTGCCAGCAGTATACTTAGCAATCAGCCCCAGCATTTT.

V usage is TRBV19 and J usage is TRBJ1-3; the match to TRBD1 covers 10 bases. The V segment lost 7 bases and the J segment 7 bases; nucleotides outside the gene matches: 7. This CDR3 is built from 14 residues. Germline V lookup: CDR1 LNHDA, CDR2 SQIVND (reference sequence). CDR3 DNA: TGTGCCAGTACCAGGGACAGGGGAAGGAACACCATATATTTT. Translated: CASTRDRGRNTIYF.

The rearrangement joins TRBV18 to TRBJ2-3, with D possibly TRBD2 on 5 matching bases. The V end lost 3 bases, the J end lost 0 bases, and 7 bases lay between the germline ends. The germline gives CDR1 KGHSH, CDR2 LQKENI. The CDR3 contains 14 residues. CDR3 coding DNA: TGTGCCAGCTCACCTTCGGGGAGCACAGATACGCAGTATTTT. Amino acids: CASSPSGSTDTQYF.

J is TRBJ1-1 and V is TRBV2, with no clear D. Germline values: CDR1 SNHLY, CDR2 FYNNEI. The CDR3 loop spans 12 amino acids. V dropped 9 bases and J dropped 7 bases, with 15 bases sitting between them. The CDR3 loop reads CASSLELVEAFF. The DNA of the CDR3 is TGTGCCAGTTCCTTGGAGTTGGTTGAAGCTTTCTTT.

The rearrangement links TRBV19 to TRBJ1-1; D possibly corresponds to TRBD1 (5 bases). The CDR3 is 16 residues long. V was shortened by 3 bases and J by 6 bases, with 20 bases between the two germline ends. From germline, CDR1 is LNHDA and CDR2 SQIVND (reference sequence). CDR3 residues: CASSMAARAPGAEAFF. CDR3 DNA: TGTGCCAGTAGTATGGCCGCCCGGGCCCCGGGGGCTGAAGCTTTCTTT.

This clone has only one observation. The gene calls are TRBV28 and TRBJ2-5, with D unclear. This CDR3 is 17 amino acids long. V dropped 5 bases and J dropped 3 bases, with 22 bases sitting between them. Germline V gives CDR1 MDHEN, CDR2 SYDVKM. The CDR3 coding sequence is TGTGCCAGCAGTAGGCTGACGACTGAGTCTCAAAAAGAGACCCAGTACTTC. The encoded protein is CASSRLTTESQKETQYF.

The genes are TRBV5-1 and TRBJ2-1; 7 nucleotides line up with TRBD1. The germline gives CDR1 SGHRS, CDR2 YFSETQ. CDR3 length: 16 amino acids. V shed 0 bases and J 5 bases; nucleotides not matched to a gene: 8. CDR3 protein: CASSLGPQGTNNEQFF. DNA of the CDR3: TGCGCCAGCAGCTTGGGTCCACAGGGGACGAACAATGAGCAGTTCTTC.

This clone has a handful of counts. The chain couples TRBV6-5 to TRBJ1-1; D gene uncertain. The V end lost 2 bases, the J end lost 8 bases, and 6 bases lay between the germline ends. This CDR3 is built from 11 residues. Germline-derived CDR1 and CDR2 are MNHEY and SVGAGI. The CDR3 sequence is CASSYREEAFF. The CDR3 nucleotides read TGTGCCAGCAGTTACCGGGAAGAAGCTTTCTTT.

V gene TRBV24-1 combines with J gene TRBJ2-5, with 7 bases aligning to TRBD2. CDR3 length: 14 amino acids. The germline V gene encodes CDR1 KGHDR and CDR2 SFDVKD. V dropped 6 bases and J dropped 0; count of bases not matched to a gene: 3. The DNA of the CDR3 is TGTGCCACCAGTAAAGCGGGGAACCAAGAGACCCAGTACTTC. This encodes CATSKAGNQETQYF.

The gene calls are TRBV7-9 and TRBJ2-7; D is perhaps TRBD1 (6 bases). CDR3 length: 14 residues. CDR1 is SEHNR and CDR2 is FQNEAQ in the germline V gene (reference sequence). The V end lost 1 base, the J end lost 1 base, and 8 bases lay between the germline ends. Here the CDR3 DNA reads TGTGCCAGCAGCTTAGGACAGGCATCCTACGAGCAGTACTTC. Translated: CASSLGQASYEQYF.

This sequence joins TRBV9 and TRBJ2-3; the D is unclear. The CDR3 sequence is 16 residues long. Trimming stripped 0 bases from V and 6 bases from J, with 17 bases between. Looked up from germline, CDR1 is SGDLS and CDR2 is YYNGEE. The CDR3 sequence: CASSVGEVDGLDTQYF. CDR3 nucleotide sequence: TGTGCCAGCAGCGTAGGAGAGGTCGATGGTCTGGATACGCAGTATTTT.

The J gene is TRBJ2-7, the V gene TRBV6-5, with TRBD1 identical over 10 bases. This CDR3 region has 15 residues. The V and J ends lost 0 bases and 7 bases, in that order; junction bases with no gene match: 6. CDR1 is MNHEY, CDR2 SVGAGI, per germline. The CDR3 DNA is TGTGCCAGCAGTTACTCTGCGACAGGGGGCCAAGAGCAGTACTTC. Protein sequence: CASSYSATGGQEQYF.

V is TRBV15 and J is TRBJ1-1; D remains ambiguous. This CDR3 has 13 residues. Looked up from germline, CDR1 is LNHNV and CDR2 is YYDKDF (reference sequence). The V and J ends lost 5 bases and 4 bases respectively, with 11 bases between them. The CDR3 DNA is TGTGCCACCAGCCGAAACCGGGTCACTGAAGCTTTCTTT. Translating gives CATSRNRVTEAFF.

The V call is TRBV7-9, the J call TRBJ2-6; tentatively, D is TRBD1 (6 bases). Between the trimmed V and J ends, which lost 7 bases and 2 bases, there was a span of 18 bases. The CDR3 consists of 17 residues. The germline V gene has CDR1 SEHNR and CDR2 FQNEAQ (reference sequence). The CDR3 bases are TGTGCCAGCAACGTACAGGGTATTGAAACTGGGGCCAACGTCCTGACTTTC. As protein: CASNVQGIETGANVLTF.

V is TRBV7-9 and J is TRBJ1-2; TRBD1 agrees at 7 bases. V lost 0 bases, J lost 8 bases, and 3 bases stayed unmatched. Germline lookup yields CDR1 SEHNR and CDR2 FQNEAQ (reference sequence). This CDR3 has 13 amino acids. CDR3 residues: CASSLAGGEGYTF. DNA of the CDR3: TGTGCCAGCAGCTTAGCAGGGGGCGAGGGCTACACCTTC. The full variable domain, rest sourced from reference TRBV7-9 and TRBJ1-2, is DTGVSQNPRHKITKRGQNVTFRCDPISEHNRLYWYRQTLGQGPEFLTYFQNEAQLEKSRLLSDRFSAERPKGSFSTLEIQRTEQGDSAMYLCASSLAGGEGYTFGSGTRLTVV.

The CDR3 loop reads CASRSGSPGELFF. As DNA, the CDR3 is TGTGCCAGCAGGTCCGGGAGCCCCGGGGAGCTGTTTTTT. This chain links TRBV28 with TRBJ2-2; maybe TRBD2 (6 bases). There are 13 residues in the CDR3. V lost 6 bases and J 6 bases, leaving 11 bases between the germline ends. Germline loops: CDR1 MDHEN, CDR2 SYDVKM.

For the CDR3, the DNA is TGTGCCAGCAGACTTTCTACAGGGCTAGCCTATGGCTACACCTTC. Translated, it gives CASRLSTGLAYGYTF. The chain combines TRBV28 with TRBJ1-2, with D perhaps TRBD1 (6 bases). Germline-derived CDR1 and CDR2 are MDHEN and SYDVKM. The CDR3 totals 15 residues. The ends were cut back, 6 bases at V and 4 bases at J, with 18 bases in the middle.

CDR3 sequence (DNA): TGTGCCACCCCGGGACAGGGTAGTCCCGGGGAGCTGTTTTTT. Protein sequence: CATPGQGSPGELFF. This sequence joins TRBV28 and TRBJ2-2; 9 nucleotides align to TRBD1. CDR3 size: 14 residues. Per the germline V gene, CDR1 is MDHEN and CDR2 is SYDVKM. Losses at the gene ends were 10 bases for V and 6 bases for J; bases not matched to a gene: 9.

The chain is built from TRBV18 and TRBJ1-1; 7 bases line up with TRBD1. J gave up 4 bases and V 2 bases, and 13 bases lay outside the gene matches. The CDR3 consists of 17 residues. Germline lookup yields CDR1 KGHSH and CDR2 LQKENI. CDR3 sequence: CASSPLNPGTEGTEAFF. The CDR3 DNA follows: TGTGCCAGCTCACCATTAAACCCCGGGACAGAGGGCACTGAAGCTTTCTTT.

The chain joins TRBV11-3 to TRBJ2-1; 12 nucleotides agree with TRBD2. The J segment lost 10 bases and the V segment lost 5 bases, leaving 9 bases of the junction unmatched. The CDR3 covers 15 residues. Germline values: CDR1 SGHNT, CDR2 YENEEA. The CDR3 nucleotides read TGTGCCAGCAGCCCCCGACTAGCGGGAGTTCACGAGCAGTTCTTC. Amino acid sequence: CASSPRLAGVHEQFF.

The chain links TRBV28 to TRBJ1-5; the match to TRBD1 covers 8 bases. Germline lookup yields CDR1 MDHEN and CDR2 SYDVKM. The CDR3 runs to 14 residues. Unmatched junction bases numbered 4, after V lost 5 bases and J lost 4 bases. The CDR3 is CASSPRDRNQPQHF. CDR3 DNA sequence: TGTGCCAGCAGTCCGCGGGACAGGAATCAGCCCCAGCATTTT. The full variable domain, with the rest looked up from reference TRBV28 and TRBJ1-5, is DVKVTQSSRYLVKRTGEKVFLECVQDMDHENMFWYRQDPGLGLRLIYFSYDVKMKEKGDIPEGYSVSREKKERFSLILESASTNQTSMYLCASSPRDRNQPQHFGDGTRLSIL.

CDR3: CASSLSGTGSYEQYF. The CDR3 DNA reads TGTGCCAGCAGCCTCTCCGGGACAGGAAGTTACGAGCAGTACTTC. The chain has TRBV7-2 and TRBJ2-7, with 8 bases matching TRBD1. Per germline, CDR1 SGHTA and CDR2 FQGNSA. V lost 5 bases and J lost 4; bases outside the gene matches: 10. This CDR3 region has 15 residues.

CDR3: CASSWTRTDTQYF. CDR3 in DNA: TGTGCCAGTAGCTGGACTAGGACAGATACGCAGTATTTT. V and J are TRBV19 and TRBJ2-3; 7 bases line up with TRBD2. Germline assignment: CDR1 LNHDA and CDR2 SQIVND (reference sequence). The V gene end was trimmed by 6 bases and the J gene end by 3 bases; junction bases not matched to a gene: 3. The CDR3 is made up of 13 amino acids.

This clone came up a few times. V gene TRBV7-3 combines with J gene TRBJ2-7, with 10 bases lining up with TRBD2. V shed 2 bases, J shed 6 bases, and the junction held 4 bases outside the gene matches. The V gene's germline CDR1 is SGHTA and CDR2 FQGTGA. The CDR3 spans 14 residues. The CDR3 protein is CASSLGGLASEQYF. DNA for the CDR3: TGTGCCAGCAGCTTAGGGGGACTAGCGAGCGAGCAGTACTTC. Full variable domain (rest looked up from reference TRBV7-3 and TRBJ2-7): GAGVSQTPSNKVTEKGKYVELRCDPISGHTALYWYRQSLGQGPEFLIYFQGTGAADDSGLPNDRFFAVRPEGSVSTLKIQRTERGDSAVYLCASSLGGLASEQYFGPGTRLTVT.

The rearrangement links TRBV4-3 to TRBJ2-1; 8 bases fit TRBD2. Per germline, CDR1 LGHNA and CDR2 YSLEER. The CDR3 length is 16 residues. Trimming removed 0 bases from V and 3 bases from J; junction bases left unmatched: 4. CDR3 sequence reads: CASSQDQAGDYNEQFF. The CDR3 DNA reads TGCGCCAGCAGCCAAGACCAAGCGGGAGACTACAATGAGCAGTTCTTC.

The CDR3 sequence is CASSYGLAGGPSTDTQYF. Written as DNA, the CDR3 is TGCGCCAGCAGCTACGGACTAGCGGGAGGGCCCTCCACAGATACGCAGTATTTT. This chain uses TRBV5-1 with TRBJ2-3, with TRBD2 matching 15 bases. V lost 3 bases to trimming and J lost 2 bases; unmatched junction nucleotides: 7. Germline-derived CDR1 and CDR2 are SGHRS and YFSETQ. CDR3 length equals 18 residues.

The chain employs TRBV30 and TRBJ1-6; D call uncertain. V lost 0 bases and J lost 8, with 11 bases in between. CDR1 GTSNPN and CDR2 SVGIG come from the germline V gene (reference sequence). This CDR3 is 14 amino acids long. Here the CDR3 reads CAWSVDQVHSPLHF. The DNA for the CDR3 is TGTGCCTGGAGTGTAGATCAGGTTCATTCACCCCTCCACTTT.